This T cell receptor (beta chain) appears in the sequencing data of a study of T-cell reconstitution after alpha-beta-depleted transplantation in children. The CDR3 is 15 amino acids. V shed 4 bases and J shed 0 bases, with 11 bases lying between them. Germline values: CDR1 SGHRS, CDR2 YFSETQ. Preparation of the TCRbeta library involved a method that used unique molecular identifiers. TCRdb processed the PCR reads anew with MiXCR; each CDR3 protein has one entry. The sample gives 750,000 to 950,000 distinct CDR3 sequences, less than 20% of which show up once; approximately 5% is in the top ten. The sequenced sample was PBMCs, mostly from graft donor cells, obtained 360 days after TCRalphabeta/CD19-depleted stem cell transplant. This receptor was identified in a male patient aged 10 to 17 who had a stem cell transplant for acute lymphoblastic leukemia, so the T cells may come from the graft donor. The V call is TRBV5-1, the J call TRBJ1-3; D perhaps matches TRBD1 (6 bases). CDR3: CASSPQQGSGNTIYF. The CDR3 DNA reads TGCGCCAGCAGCCCGCAACAGGGCTCTGGAAACACCATATATTTT.